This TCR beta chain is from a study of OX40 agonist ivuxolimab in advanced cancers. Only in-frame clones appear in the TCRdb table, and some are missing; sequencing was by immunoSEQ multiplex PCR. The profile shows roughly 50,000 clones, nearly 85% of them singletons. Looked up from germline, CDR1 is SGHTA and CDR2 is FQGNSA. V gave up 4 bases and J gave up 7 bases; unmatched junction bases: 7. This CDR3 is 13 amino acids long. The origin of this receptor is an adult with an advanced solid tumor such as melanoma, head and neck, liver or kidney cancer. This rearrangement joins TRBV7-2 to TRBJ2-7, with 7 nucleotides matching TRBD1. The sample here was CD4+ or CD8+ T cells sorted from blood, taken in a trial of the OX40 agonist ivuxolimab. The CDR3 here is CASSSYRQGEQYF. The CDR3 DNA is TGTGCCAGCAGCTCCTATAGACAGGGAGAGCAGTACTTC.